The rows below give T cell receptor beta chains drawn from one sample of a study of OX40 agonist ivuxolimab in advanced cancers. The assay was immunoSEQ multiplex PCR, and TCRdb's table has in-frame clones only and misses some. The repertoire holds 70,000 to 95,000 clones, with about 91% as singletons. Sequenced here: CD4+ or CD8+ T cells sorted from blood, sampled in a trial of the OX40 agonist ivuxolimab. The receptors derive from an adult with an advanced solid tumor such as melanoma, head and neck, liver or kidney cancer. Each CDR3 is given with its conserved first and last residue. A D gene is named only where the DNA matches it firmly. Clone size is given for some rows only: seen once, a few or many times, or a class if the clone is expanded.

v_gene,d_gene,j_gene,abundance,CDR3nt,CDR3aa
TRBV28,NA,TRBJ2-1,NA,TGTGCCAGCGCACCAACCGGGACCTTGCTCTACAATGAGCAGTTCTTC,CASAPTGTLLYNEQFF
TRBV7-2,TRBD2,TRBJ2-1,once,TGTGCCAGCAGCCCGACTAGCCGGGAGCAGTTCTTC,CASSPTSREQFF
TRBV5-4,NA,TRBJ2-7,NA,TGTGCCAGCAGCTCGTGGAGCAGGTCCTACGAGCAGTACTTC,CASSSWSRSYEQYF
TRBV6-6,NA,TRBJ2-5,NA,TGTGCCAGCAGTTACGGGAGTCTTGGGGGGACCCAGTACTTC,CASSYGSLGGTQYF
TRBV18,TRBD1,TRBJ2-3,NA,TGTGCCAGCTCACCACTACAGGGGAAAGCAGATACGCAGTATTTT,CASSPLQGKADTQYF
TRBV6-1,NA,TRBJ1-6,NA,TGTGCCAGCAGTGGGACTGACTGGAGCTCCTATAATTCACCCCTCCACTTT,CASSGTDWSSYNSPLHF
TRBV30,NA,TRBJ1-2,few,TGTGCCTGGACTCAAGGTTCGGCCCAGTACACCTTC,CAWTQGSAQYTF
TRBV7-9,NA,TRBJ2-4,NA,TGTGCCAGCAGCTTAGTTTCAGTTCTTCAGTACTTC,CASSLVSVLQYF
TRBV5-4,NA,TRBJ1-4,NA,TGTGCCAGCAGCTTGGGACAGGCGCGTGCAACTAATGAAAAACTGTTTTTT,CASSLGQARATNEKLFF
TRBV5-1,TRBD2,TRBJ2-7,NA,TGCGCCAGCAGCTTGGAGCGGGAAATCGACGAGCAGTACTTC,CASSLEREIDEQYF
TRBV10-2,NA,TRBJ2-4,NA,TGCGCCAGCAGGGTGGGGGGCGCGAAGGAAAACATTCAGTACTTC,CASRVGGAKENIQYF
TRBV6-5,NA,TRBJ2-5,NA,TGTGCCAGCAGTTATTCTGGTGTGGGCCCAAGAGAGACCCAGTACTTC,CASSYSGVGPRETQYF
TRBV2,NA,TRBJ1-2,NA,TGTGCCAGCAGTGTAGGGTTCGGCTACACCTTC,CASSVGFGYTF
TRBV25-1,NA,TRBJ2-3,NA,TGTGCCAGCTCAACCGCCGGGACAGATACGCAGTATTTT,CASSTAGTDTQYF
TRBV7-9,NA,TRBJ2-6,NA,TGTGCCAGCAGCTTGAGAGGGGCCAACGTCCTGACTTTC,CASSLRGANVLTF
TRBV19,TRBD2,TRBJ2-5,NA,TGTGCCAGTAGTATTCGAACTAGAGCGGGAGATCCGTACTTC,CASSIRTRAGDPYF
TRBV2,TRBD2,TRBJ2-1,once,TGTGCCAGCAGTGTGGGACTAGCGGGAGGTGATGATGAGCAGTTCTTC,CASSVGLAGGDDEQFF
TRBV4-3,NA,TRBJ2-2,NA,TGCGCCAGCAGCCAAGATCCCAGGGCTCGGAACACCGGGGAGCTGTTTTTT,CASSQDPRARNTGELFF
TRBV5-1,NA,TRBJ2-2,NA,TGCGCCAGCAGCTTGGTAGGGCTCACCGGGGAGCTGTTTTTT,CASSLVGLTGELFF
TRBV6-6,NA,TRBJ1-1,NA,TGTGCCAGCAGACCAAGACAGGCGGGCACTGAAGCTTTCTTT,CASRPRQAGTEAFF
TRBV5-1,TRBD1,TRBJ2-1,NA,TGCGCCAGCAGCTCTAGGCAGGGGGCCTCGAATGAGCAGTTCTTC,CASSSRQGASNEQFF
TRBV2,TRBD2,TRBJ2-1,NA,TGTGCCAGCAGAGCGCGGGAGAACCCAAATGAGCAGTTCTTC,CASRARENPNEQFF
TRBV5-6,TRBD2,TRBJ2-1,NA,TGTGCCAGCGCCGGGACTAGCGGGAGTAGTGAGCAGTTCTTC,CASAGTSGSSEQFF
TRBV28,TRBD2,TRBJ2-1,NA,TGTGCCAGCTTCGGCCCGGGACTAGCGGGAGGGCGCAATGAGCAGTTCTTC,CASFGPGLAGGRNEQFF
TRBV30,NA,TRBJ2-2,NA,TGTGCCTGGAAGCGACTAGCGAACACCGGGGAGCTGTTTTTT,CAWKRLANTGELFF
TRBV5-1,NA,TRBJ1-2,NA,TGCGCCAGCAGCTTGCCCCTAGGCCGCTTAGATGGTGGCTACACCTTC,CASSLPLGRLDGGYTF
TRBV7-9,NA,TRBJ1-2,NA,TGTGCCAGCAGCTTGACACACCAATCAGGCTATGGCTACACCTTC,CASSLTHQSGYGYTF
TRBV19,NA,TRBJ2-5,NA,TGTGCCAGTAGTATAGGCCCTGCGGGCCGGGAGACCCAGTACTTC,CASSIGPAGRETQYF
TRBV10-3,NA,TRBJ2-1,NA,TGTGCCATCAGTGAGTCTTTTCCCGGCGGGGAGTATGAGCAGTTCTTC,CAISESFPGGEYEQFF
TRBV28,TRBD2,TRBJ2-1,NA,TGTGCCAGCAGTTCGTCTAGCGGAGTCTACAATGAGCAGTTCTTC,CASSSSSGVYNEQFF
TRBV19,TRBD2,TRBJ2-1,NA,TGTGCCAGCAAAGGACTAGCGGGAATCTCTGAGCAGTTCTTC,CASKGLAGISEQFF
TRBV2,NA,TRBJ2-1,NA,TGTGCCAGCAGCCAGCGCCTGAATAATGAGCAGTTCTTC,CASSQRLNNEQFF
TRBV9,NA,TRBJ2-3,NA,TGTGCCAGCAGCGGTTCTAGACCAGATACGCAGTATTTT,CASSGSRPDTQYF
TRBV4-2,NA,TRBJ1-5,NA,TGTGCCAGCAGCCAAGTGTTCGGCCAGGGAGGCAATCAGCCCCAGCATTTT,CASSQVFGQGGNQPQHF
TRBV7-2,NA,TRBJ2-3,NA,TGTGCCAGCTCAAAAACTAGCTCTAGCACAGATACGCAGTATTTT,CASSKTSSSTDTQYF
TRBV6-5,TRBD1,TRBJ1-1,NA,TGTGCCAGCAAAGGACAGGCGGGCACTGAAGCTTTCTTT,CASKGQAGTEAFF
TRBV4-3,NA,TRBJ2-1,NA,TGCGCCAGCAGCCCCCGCGCACTAGTGGTCTATGAGCAGTTCTTC,CASSPRALVVYEQFF
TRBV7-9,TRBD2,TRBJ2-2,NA,TGTGCCAGCAGCCGCTCTAGCGGGAGGGGGAACACCGGGGAGCTGTTTTTT,CASSRSSGRGNTGELFF
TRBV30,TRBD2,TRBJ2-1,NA,TGTGCCCGGAGTTACCTAGCGGGATTTAATGAGCAGTTCTTC,CARSYLAGFNEQFF
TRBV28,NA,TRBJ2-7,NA,TGTGCCAGCAGTTTCGCAGGGGCGAACTCCTACGAGCAGTACTTC,CASSFAGANSYEQYF
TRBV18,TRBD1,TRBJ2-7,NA,TGTGCCAGCTCACAGGGGACAGCCTCCTACGAGCAGTACTTC,CASSQGTASYEQYF
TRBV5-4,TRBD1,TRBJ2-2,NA,TGTGCCAGCATCAAGACAGGGGGTAACACCGGGGAGCTGTTTTTT,CASIKTGGNTGELFF
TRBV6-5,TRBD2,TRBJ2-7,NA,TGTGCCAGCAGCAAAGCGGGAGTCTCCTACGAGCAGTACTTC,CASSKAGVSYEQYF
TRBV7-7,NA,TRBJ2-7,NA,TGTGCTCTCCCGGGTTACAAGCAGTACTTC,CALPGYKQYF